The 9 T cell receptor beta chains below all came from one sample that was sequenced in a study of shared clonotypes between healthy human individuals. Sequencing was performed with immunoSEQ multiplex PCR; in TCRdb, only in-frame clones are kept and a portion is missing. The sample carries about 1 million clones, around 74% recorded once. The sample comprised memory CD4+ T cells sorted from blood. Documented subset: CD45RA-negative fraction. The source of these receptors is a man aged 18-30 years in good health.

The chain carries TRBV5-5 and TRBJ2-7, with D perhaps TRBD1 (6 bases). Between the trimmed V and J ends, which lost 2 bases and 8 bases, there was a span of 11 bases. The CDR3 extends over 12 amino acids. CDR1 SGHKS and CDR2 YYEKEE come from the germline V gene (reference sequence). The CDR3 nucleotides read TGTGCCAGCAGCTTTATCACAGGGAAGCAGTACTTC. Translation gives CASSFITGKQYF.

This chain uses TRBV7-2 with TRBJ1-3; no reliable D call. The CDR3 runs to 14 residues. The germline gives CDR1 SGHTA, CDR2 FQGNSA. Trimming cost V 2 bases and J 0 bases, with 5 bases left between them. The CDR3: CASSLLTSGNTIYF. The CDR3 nucleotides read TGTGCCAGCAGCTTATTAACCTCTGGAAACACCATATATTTT.

The chain recombines TRBV5-4 with TRBJ2-3, with D unclear. The germline gives CDR1 SGHNT, CDR2 YYREEE (reference sequence). The ends were cut back, 1 base at V and 0 bases at J, with 12 bases in the middle. The CDR3 runs to 16 residues. The CDR3 bases are TGTGCCAGCAGCTTGTCGTCCCGAACCAGCACAGATACGCAGTATTTT. Translating gives CASSLSSRTSTDTQYF.

The J gene is TRBJ1-1, the V gene TRBV9; 7 positions match TRBD1. There are 13 residues in the CDR3. Germline V gene data show CDR1 as SGDLS and CDR2 as YYNGEE. The V segment lost 1 base and the J segment 6 bases; nucleotides outside the gene matches: 3. CDR3 bases: TGTGCCAGCAGCGTACAGGGGGTTTCTGAAGCTTTCTTT. This gives the protein CASSVQGVSEAFF.

The chain carries TRBV5-1 and TRBJ2-3, with 7 nucleotides matching TRBD1. J gave up 8 bases and V 3 bases, and 12 bases lay outside the gene matches. The germline gives CDR1 SGHRS, CDR2 YFSETQ. This CDR3 region has 15 residues. The CDR3 DNA reads as TGCGCCAGCAGCTCCCAAGACAGGGCAGGGGGTACGCAGTATTTT. This translates into CASSSQDRAGGTQYF.

This clone appeared a few times. The chain recombines TRBV19 with TRBJ2-5; TRBD1 aligns across 7 bases. The CDR3 sequence is 15 residues long. CDR1 is LNHDA and CDR2 is SQIVND in the germline V gene (reference sequence). The V and J ends lost 6 bases and 0 bases, in that order; junction bases with no gene match: 7. DNA for the CDR3: TGTGCCAGTAGCCTACTGACAGGGAACCAAGAGACCCAGTACTTC. Translated, it gives CASSLLTGNQETQYF. Full variable domain (missing parts from reference TRBV19 and TRBJ2-5): DGGITQSPKYLFRKEGQNVTLSCEQNLNHDAMYWYRQDPGQGLRLIYYSQIVNDFQKGDIAEGYSVSREKKESFPLTVTSAQKNPTAFYLCASSLLTGNQETQYFGPGTRLLVL.

The table lists this clone with a count of one. J is TRBJ2-7 and V is TRBV6-1; D unclear. Trimming stripped 7 bases from V and 3 bases from J, with 7 bases between. Germline assignment: CDR1 MNHNS and CDR2 SASEGT. The CDR3 runs 11 residues. The CDR3 is CASTSNYEQYF. The CDR3, as DNA: TGTGCCAGCACTTCCAACTACGAGCAGTACTTC.

This clone was found many times. CDR3 region: CASSQEGNSGANVLTF. The DNA of the CDR3 is TGTGCCAGCAGCCAAGAAGGGAACTCTGGGGCCAACGTCCTGACTTTC. This chain uses TRBV14 with TRBJ2-6, with D unresolved. Deletions cut 0 bases from V and 0 bases from J, with 6 bases between. There are 16 residues in the CDR3. CDR1 and CDR2 (germline): SGHDN, FVKESK.

This clone was detected only a few times. V is TRBV7-9 and J is TRBJ2-5; TRBD1 might be the D (6 bases). Trimming cost V 1 base and J 5 bases, with 17 bases left between them. Germline assignment: CDR1 SEHNR and CDR2 FQNEAQ (reference sequence). The CDR3 covers 16 residues. The CDR3 protein is CASSLGDRTATETQYF. CDR3 DNA sequence: TGTGCCAGCAGCTTAGGCGACAGGACGGCGACGGAGACCCAGTACTTC. The variable domain in full, with the rest retrieved from reference TRBV7-9 and TRBJ2-5, is DTGVSQNPRHKITKRGQNVTFRCDPISEHNRLYWYRQTLGQGPEFLTYFQNEAQLEKSRLLSDRFSAERPKGSFSTLEIQRTEQGDSAMYLCASSLGDRTATETQYFGPGTRLLVL.